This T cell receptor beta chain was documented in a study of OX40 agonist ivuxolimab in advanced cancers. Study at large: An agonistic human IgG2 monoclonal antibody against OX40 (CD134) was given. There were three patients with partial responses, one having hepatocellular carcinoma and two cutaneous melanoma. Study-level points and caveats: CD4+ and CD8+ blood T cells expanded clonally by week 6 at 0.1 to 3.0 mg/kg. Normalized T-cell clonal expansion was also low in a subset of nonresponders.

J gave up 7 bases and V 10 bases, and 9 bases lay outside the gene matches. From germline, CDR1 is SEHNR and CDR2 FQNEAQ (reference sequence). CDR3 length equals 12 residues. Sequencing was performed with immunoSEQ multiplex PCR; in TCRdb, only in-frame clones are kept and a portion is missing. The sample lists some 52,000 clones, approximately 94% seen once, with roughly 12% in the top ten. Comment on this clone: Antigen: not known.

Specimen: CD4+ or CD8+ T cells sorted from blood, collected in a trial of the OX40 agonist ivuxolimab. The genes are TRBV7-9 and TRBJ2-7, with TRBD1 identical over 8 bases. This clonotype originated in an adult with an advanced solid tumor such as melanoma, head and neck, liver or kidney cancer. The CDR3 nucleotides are TGTGCCACCAATGCCGGGACAGGTGAGCAGTACTTC. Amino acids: CATNAGTGEQYF.